This TCR beta chain was recovered during a study of OX40 agonist ivuxolimab in advanced cancers. As for the study in general: Dose-escalation patients' cancers were hepatocellular carcinoma, melanoma, renal cell or head and neck cancer.

The data were produced by immunoSEQ multiplex PCR, yet TCRdb's version contains in-frame clones alone and is incomplete. The data contain about 51,000 clones, about 78% of them singletons. Study outcomes and limitations: Clonal expansion from baseline to week 6 occurred in both CD4+ and CD8+ T cells. CD8+ T cells averaged more expanded clones than CD4+.

The germline gives CDR1 MDHEN, CDR2 SYDVKM. This CDR3 has 15 amino acids. Trimming pared 6 bases from V and 2 bases from J, leaving 17 bases between. To note about this clone: The antigen is unknown.

This clonotype was obtained from an adult with an advanced solid tumor such as melanoma, head and neck, liver or kidney cancer. The chain employs TRBV28 and TRBJ2-7; maybe TRBD2 (5 bases). This specimen was CD4+ or CD8+ T cells sorted from blood, taken in a trial of the OX40 agonist ivuxolimab. CDR3 loop: CASSATSPFPYEQYF. The CDR3 region has the DNA TGTGCCAGCAGCGCCACTAGTCCTTTTCCCTACGAGCAGTACTTC. Using reference TRBV28 and TRBJ2-7 for the parts outside the CDR3, the full variable domain is DVKVTQSSRYLVKRTGEKVFLECVQDMDHENMFWYRQDPGLGLRLIYFSYDVKMKEKGDIPEGYSVSREKKERFSLILESASTNQTSMYLCASSATSPFPYEQYFGPGTRLTVT.